This T cell receptor (beta chain) is from a study of cytomegalovirus exposure and HLA in healthy donors. As for the study in general: The study placed 80% to 90% of its roughly 430 genotyped donors in the Caucasian-associated ancestry cluster. Study findings and constraints: The study flagged around 160 TCR beta chains as cytomegalovirus-associated. As was reported, the HLA-A and HLA-B alleles of most subjects were accurately predicted from TCR beta sequences.

60 Vbeta and 13 Jbeta primers were used in PCR. Clones were sequenced by immunoSEQ multiplex PCR, and TCRdb holds only the in-frame ones, with some missing. The sample has approximately 110,000 clones; about 70% are singletons. Unmatched junction bases numbered 6, after V lost 3 bases and J lost 6 bases. The CDR3 is 16 residues long. From germline, CDR1 is SEHNR and CDR2 FQNEAQ (reference sequence). On this clone itself: Antigen: not known.

The rearrangement links TRBV7-9 to TRBJ2-3; 13 nucleotides agree with TRBD2. Material for sequencing was PBMCs. The sequence derives from an older woman in good health and CMV-seropositive. The chain's CDR3 is CASSFWTSGGRDTQYF. CDR3 sequence (DNA): TGTGCCAGCAGCTTCTGGACTAGCGGGGGACGGGATACGCAGTATTTT.